This is a list of T cell receptor beta chains from one sample in a study of blood T cell repertoires in COVID-19. Here immunoSEQ multiplex PCR was the method, and the copy in TCRdb shows in-frame clones only, minus some. In the table there are 130,000 to 150,000 clones, just under 85% of which are singletons. The sample taken for sequencing was PBMCs or T cells enriched from blood (not recorded which). The source is a woman in her thirties or forties who had recovered from COVID-19. Each CDR3 is given without its conserved first and last residue. Clone size is not always given. Where it is, it says once, few, many or a class for expanded clones.

>.|TRBV5-4|TRBJ2-7
ASSFNSYEQY
>.|TRBV27|TRBJ2-6
ASSPQQGSSGANVLT
>.|TRBV19|TRBJ2-7
ASSIALAGVEQY
>.|TRBV2|TRBJ2-1
ASSTVAGASYNEQF
>.|TRBV9|TRBJ1-3
ASSVGGSSGNTIY
>.|TRBV7-8|TRBJ2-2
ASSRDSGVNTGELF
>.|TRBV5-6|TRBJ2-7
ASSGPGEYEQY
>.|TRBV5-1|TRBJ2-5
ASSLVLAGGQETQY
>.|TRBV19|TRBJ2-7
ASSPSGTYEQY
>.|TRBV7-9|TRBJ1-1
ASSPGQGSEAF
>.|TRBV30|TRBJ2-3
AWAGAISTDTQY
>.|TRBV5-5|TRBJ1-4
ASSFLFGSTNEKLF
>.|TRBV6-4|TRBJ1-1
ASSAAPGQGEAF
>few|TRBV4-1|TRBJ1-1
ASSQVGVEGTEAF
>.|TRBV5-1|TRBJ2-5
ASSSGLAGGLQETQY
>.|TRBV2|TRBJ2-1
ASTLSGGAGNNEQF
>.|TRBV19|TRBJ2-1
ASSIGRGRADNEQF
>once|TRBV2|TRBJ1-5
ASRGRGSGQPQH
>.|TRBV29-1|TRBJ2-1
SVEGGTGGPEYNEQF
>.|TRBV19|TRBJ1-2
ASSTQTGGNYGYT
>.|TRBV30|TRBJ1-6
AWSVGTVLGGRTLH
>.|TRBV29-1|TRBJ2-1
SVDQREGHNEQF
>.|TRBV30|TRBJ2-1
AWSLYQMTRSQGANNEQF
>.|TRBV12-3/TRBV12-4|TRBJ2-7
ASSFNGYEQY
>once|TRBV2|TRBJ2-1
ASGPQGYNEQF
>.|TRBV3-1/TRBV3-2|TRBJ1-4
ASSPRGGEKLF
>.|TRBV4-1|TRBJ2-7
ASSQEGSSGGFYEQY
>.|TRBV5-1|TRBJ1-2
ASSFGTGDGYT
>once|TRBV9|TRBJ2-3
ASSVTSGQGLDTQY
>.|TRBV3-1/TRBV3-2|TRBJ1-4
ASSHQGLDEKLF
>.|TRBV2|TRBJ2-3
ASSYEVGLAGPWGTQY
>.|TRBV4-1|TRBJ2-2
ASSQEIYSGRSGELF
>.|TRBV30|TRBJ1-1
AWSTGGLTEAF
>.|TRBV2|TRBJ1-1
ASRNSQNTEAF
>.|TRBV5-8|TRBJ1-1
ASSLAVNIWTDNTEAF
>.|TRBV6-1|TRBJ2-2
ASSEAQWRINTGELF
>.|TRBV14|TRBJ2-5
ASSWQRGKETQY
>.|TRBV27|TRBJ2-1
ASSLLGLAGENNEQF
>.|TRBV5-4|TRBJ1-2
ASRGTQGFYGYT
>.|TRBV5-1|TRBJ2-2
ASSRATGAGTGELF
>.|TRBV12-5|TRBJ2-2
ASGSDSWTGKNTGELF
>.|TRBV9|TRBJ2-5
ASSASGLLQETQY
>.|TRBV7-9|TRBJ2-5
ASSLVLDRRPETQY
>.|TRBV19|TRBJ1-5
ASTSDRDSNQPQH
>many|TRBV27|TRBJ2-7
ASGTTNRYEQY
>.|TRBV5-1|TRBJ2-1
ASSLALAGTYNEQF
>.|TRBV6-5|TRBJ2-2
ASSPGGTGELF
>.|TRBV4-1|TRBJ1-3
ASSQGERGNAGNTIY
>.|TRBV19|TRBJ2-7
ASSPDRRAYEQY
>.|TRBV11-2|TRBJ1-5
ASSSGQRLQPQH
>.|TRBV6-2/TRBV6-3|TRBJ2-2
ASSVSTGELF